The 20 T cell receptor beta chains below come from one sample, sequenced in a study of CD8+CD57+ T cells in acquired aplastic anemia. Genomic DNA, the template, was used for profiling of the TCR beta VDJ and CDR3. One entry per CDR3 protein, called by TCRdb with MiXCR from the reads. The sample holds some 240,000 distinct CDR3 sequences, 34% seen once. Sequenced material: sorted CD4+, CD8+, or CD8+CD57+ T cells (not recorded which) from PBMCs. The receptors originated from a human donor in good health, serving as a control.

The table lists this clonotype with many counts. The chain joins TRBV24-1 to TRBJ1-2, with D unclear. In germline, CDR1 is KGHDR, CDR2 SFDVKD. The CDR3 sequence is 15 residues long. Trimming removed 0 bases from V and 4 bases from J, with 11 bases in between. Here the CDR3 DNA reads TGTGCCACCAGTGATTTGCGCAGGAAACTCTATGGCTACACCTTC. Protein product: CATSDLRRKLYGYTF.

This clonotype was recorded at least ten times. The chain recombines TRBV7-9 with TRBJ2-1; TRBD2 aligns across 8 bases. J lost 7 bases, V lost 3 bases, and 8 bases had no gene match. Germline V CDR1 and CDR2: SEHNR, FQNEAQ (reference sequence). CDR3 length equals 15 residues. CDR3 nucleotides: TGTGCCAGCAGCTTGTCCAGGTCGGGGGGGAATGAGCAGTTCTTC. It codes for CASSLSRSGGNEQFF.

This clonotype occurred many times. The chain has TRBV6-5 and TRBJ1-5, with unresolved D. Trimming pared 2 bases from V and 3 bases from J, leaving 8 bases between. The V gene's germline CDR1 is MNHEY and CDR2 SVGAGI. CDR3 size: 14 residues. The CDR3 spells CASSYVGNNQPQHF. CDR3 nucleotide sequence: TGTGCCAGCAGTTACGTCGGGAACAATCAGCCCCAGCATTTT.

This clonotype occurred a few times. The CDR3 loop is CSVGGEPEAFF. The CDR3 DNA reads TGCAGCGTTGGGGGGGAGCCTGAAGCTTTCTTT. The chain uses TRBV29-1 and TRBJ1-1, with D perhaps TRBD1 (5 bases). Germline CDR1 SQVTM, CDR2 ANQGSEA. Trimming cost V 4 bases and J 6 bases, with 9 bases left between them. CDR3 size: 11 residues.

This clonotype was counted at least ten times. The chain links TRBV2 to TRBJ1-2, with D uncertain. The CDR3 consists of 10 residues. Germline V CDR1 and CDR2: SNHLY, FYNNEI. Trimming removed 1 base at V and 8 bases at J, with 2 bases between. In DNA form, the CDR3 reads TGTGCCAGCAGTGAAGTGGGCTACACCTTC. It encodes CASSEVGYTF. The whole variable domain, remainder taken from reference TRBV2 and TRBJ1-2, is EPEVTQTPSHQVTQMGQEVILRCVPISNHLYFYWYRQILGQKVEFLVSFYNNEISEKSEIFDDQFSVERPDGSNFTLKIRSTKLEDSAMYFCASSEVGYTFGSGTRLTVV.

This clonotype was detected only a few times. This chain connects TRBV20-1 to TRBJ1-4; no clear D. CDR1 and CDR2 from the germline V gene are DFQATT and SNEGSKA (reference sequence). V lost 1 base, J lost 8 bases, and 17 bases lay in between. The CDR3 length is 15 residues. This CDR3 is CSARVVNASPEKLFF. The CDR3 DNA sequence: TGCAGTGCTAGAGTTGTTAATGCGTCCCCGGAAAAACTGTTTTTT.

This clonotype was seen a handful of times. This chain links TRBV19 with TRBJ2-2; D unresolved. The V end lost 2 bases, the J end lost 5 bases, and 15 bases lay between the germline ends. The CDR3 consists of 16 residues. Germline V gene lookup returns CDR1 LNHDA and CDR2 SQIVND (reference sequence). The CDR3 DNA reads as TGTGCCAGTAGTATATGGGCAGAGATAACGACCGGGGAGCTGTTTTTT. It specifies CASSIWAEITTGELFF.

V gene TRBV20-1 combines with J gene TRBJ2-7, with TRBD1 matching 8 bases. There are 13 residues in the CDR3. The germline CDR1 and CDR2 sequences are DFQATT and SNEGSKA (reference sequence). J gave up 4 bases and V 3 bases, and 5 bases lay outside the gene matches. The CDR3 coding sequence is TGCAGTGCTAGGGGGGACAGGAGGTACGAGCAGTACTTC. This sequence encodes CSARGDRRYEQYF.

This clonotype was seen at least ten times. This chain links TRBV20-1 with TRBJ2-1, with D perhaps matching TRBD2 (5 bases). This CDR3 spans 15 amino acids. Trimming shortened V by 3 bases and J by 0 bases, and 12 bases separated the two germline ends. The germline gives CDR1 DFQATT, CDR2 SNEGSKA (reference sequence). In nucleotides, the CDR3 is TGCAGTGCTAGGCGTGGCGGGTTCTCCTACAATGAGCAGTTCTTC. Its protein is CSARRGGFSYNEQFF.

This clonotype appeared many times. V is TRBV2 and J is TRBJ1-1; 7 nucleotides line up with TRBD1. J gave up 5 bases and V 4 bases, and 7 bases lay outside the gene matches. The CDR3 extends over 14 amino acids. Germline V CDR1 and CDR2: SNHLY, FYNNEI. The CDR3 bases are TGTGCCAGCAGTGTTACAGGGGAGGGGACTGAAGCTTTCTTT. This sequence encodes CASSVTGEGTEAFF.

This clonotype was seen many times. The rearrangement links TRBV11-2 to TRBJ2-7; D perhaps matches TRBD1 (6 bases). Germline V gives CDR1 SGHAT, CDR2 FQNNGV. The CDR3 totals 18 residues. Trimming shortened V by 0 bases and J by 2 bases, and 20 bases separated the two germline ends. CDR3 amino acids: CASSLDGTKFFPTYEQYF. In DNA, the CDR3 is TGTGCCAGCAGCTTAGATGGGACAAAATTCTTCCCCACCTACGAGCAGTACTTC.

This clonotype was counted a few times. The V call is TRBV5-7, the J call TRBJ2-5, with 9 positions matching TRBD2. TRBV5-7 is treated as an ORF (open reading frame) with a function not yet certain. J was trimmed by 5 bases and V by 4 bases; bases with no gene match: 15. The CDR3 sequence is 17 residues long. CDR3 region: CASSTPPFSGRCETQYF. DNA for the CDR3: TGTGCCAGCAGCACACCCCCTTTTAGCGGGAGATGTGAGACCCAGTACTTC.

The chain employs TRBV4-1 and TRBJ2-1, with TRBD2 identical over 11 bases. The CDR3 contains 21 residues. Germline CDR1 MGHRA, CDR2 YSYEKL. J lost 0 bases, V lost 3 bases, and 16 bases had no gene match. In DNA form, the CDR3 reads TGCGCCAGCAGCCACAGCAGTAGTTTGTTTAGCGGGAGGGCCTCCTACAATGAGCAGTTCTTC. Translation: CASSHSSSLFSGRASYNEQFF.

This clonotype was counted between two and nine times. This sequence joins TRBV20-1 and TRBJ1-6, with 10 positions matching TRBD1. This CDR3 region has 14 residues. J was trimmed by 8 bases and V by 3 bases; bases with no gene match: 4. From germline, CDR1 is DFQATT and CDR2 SNEGSKA (reference sequence). CDR3 DNA: TGCAGTGCTAGCAGAGGGACAGGGGATTCACCCCTCCACTTT. The encoded protein is CSASRGTGDSPLHF.

This clonotype was found many times. The chain couples TRBV15 to TRBJ2-1; TRBD2 matches at 10 bases. This CDR3 contains 18 residues. Germline V CDR1 and CDR2: LNHNV, YYDKDF (reference sequence). After removal of 0 bases from V and 7 bases from J, the junction contained 12 bases not matched to a gene. CDR3 DNA: TGTGCCACCAGCAGAGATGAAGTCGTAGCGGGGGGATGGAATGAGCAGTTCTTC. Its protein is CATSRDEVVAGGWNEQFF.

The chain is built from TRBV15 and TRBJ1-5; 9 positions match TRBD1. CDR1 and CDR2 (germline): LNHNV, YYDKDF (reference sequence). Trimming cost V 3 bases and J 7 bases; bases outside gene matches: 10. This CDR3 comprises 16 residues. This CDR3 is CATSRNLDRGLQPQHF. The DNA of the CDR3 is TGTGCCACCAGCAGGAATTTGGACAGGGGCTTACAGCCCCAGCATTTT.

The chain carries TRBV10-3 and TRBJ1-1; 9 bases are shared with TRBD1. V was clipped by 6 bases and J by 4 bases; unmatched bases: 3. The CDR3 is 13 amino acids. Per germline, CDR1 ENHRY and CDR2 SYGVKD. The CDR3 loop is CAISGTGTTEAFF. DNA of the CDR3: TGTGCCATCAGCGGGACAGGGACCACTGAAGCTTTCTTT.

V is TRBV19 and J is TRBJ1-2, with TRBD1 matching over 9 bases. With V trimmed by 8 bases and J by 7 bases, 5 bases remained unmatched. The CDR3 runs to 12 residues. Germline V gene sequence: CDR1 LNHDA, CDR2 SQIVND (reference sequence). Here the CDR3 reads CASDHRGLGYTF. Here the CDR3 DNA reads TGTGCCAGTGACCACAGGGGGCTTGGCTACACCTTC.

Notes on this clonotype: This may arise from a read error, as a much more abundant clone is one base away. This CDR3 fails to terminate in the conserved phenylalanine or tryptophan, so it likely reflects a read error. The rearrangement joins TRBV7-2 to TRBJ2-2; D is ambiguous. The V and J ends lost 2 bases and 3 bases respectively, with 4 bases between them. Germline CDR1 is SGHTA and CDR2 is FQGNSA. The CDR3 contains 13 residues. The DNA of the CDR3 is TGTGCCAGCAGCTTACAACACACCGGGGAGCTGTTTTTG. This gives the protein CASSLQHTGELFL.

This clonotype was counted only a few times. The V gene is TRBV20-1, the J gene TRBJ2-3, with TRBD1 matching over 10 bases. The V gene's germline CDR1 is DFQATT and CDR2 SNEGSKA (reference sequence). The CDR3 spans 15 residues. Trimming cost V 8 bases and J 4 bases; bases outside gene matches: 12. CDR3 bases: TGCAGTATAAATCGTGGGACAGGGGTTTCAGATACGCAGTATTTT. It specifies CSINRGTGVSDTQYF.